This T cell receptor beta chain was recovered during a study of T cell clonality in common variable immunodeficiency. Notes on the study in general: Common variable immunodeficiency TCR beta sequences reportedly had fewer deletions and N-nucleotide insertions. CVID subjects showed higher TCRbeta clonality than healthy controls. CVID subjects shared fewer TCRbeta clones than healthy controls did.

CVID subjects had received replacement immunoglobulin for at least one year. The V gene end was trimmed by 5 bases and the J gene end by 4 bases; junction bases not matched to a gene: 5. CDR1 is SGHRS, CDR2 YFSETQ, per germline. The CDR3 loop spans 14 amino acids. In the case of this clone: Its antigen is currently unknown. The read ends 3 residues early relative to the CDR3; the germline J gene fills the gap.

TCRdb's table, derived via immunoSEQ multiplex PCR, lists solely in-frame clones and lacks some. The table lists roughly 34,000 clones, with no singletons. Sequenced input: peripheral blood mononuclear cells. The source is a human donor with common variable immunodeficiency. The V and J genes are TRBV5-1 and TRBJ2-3, with 9 bases lining up with TRBD1. The sequenced part of the CDR3 DNA is TGCGCCAGCAGGTCGGACAGGGGTTCAGATACG. Translation gives CASRSDRGSDT. The full CDR3 protein reads CASRSDRGSDTQYF. The full variable domain, rest sourced from reference TRBV5-1 and TRBJ2-3, is KAGVTQTPRYLIKTRGQQVTLSCSPISGHRSVSWYQQTPGQGLQFLFEYFSETQRNKGNFPGRFSGRQFSNSRSEMNVSTLELGDSALYLCASRSDRGSDTQYFGPGTRLTVL.